The present entry profiles one TCR beta chain with its context. The data belong to a study of response to subunit inactivated influenza vaccine. TCRdb used MiXCR to reprocess the RT-PCR reads, holding one entry per CDR3 protein. The sample lists approximately 300,000 distinct CDR3 sequences, 20% to 25% occurring once. The sequence was collected from a man aged 50 to 69 who received an inactivated influenza vaccine. The material was PBMCs from blood, obtained 21 months after vaccination.

The chain's CDR3 is CASSYDNHYGYTF. In nucleotides, the CDR3 is TGTGCCAGCAGTTACGATAATCACTATGGCTACACCTTC. The J gene is TRBJ1-2, the V gene TRBV6-5; D is ambiguous. The germline CDR1 and CDR2 sequences are MNHEY and SVGAGI. This CDR3 contains 13 residues. V lost 2 bases and J 3 bases, leaving 7 bases between the germline ends.